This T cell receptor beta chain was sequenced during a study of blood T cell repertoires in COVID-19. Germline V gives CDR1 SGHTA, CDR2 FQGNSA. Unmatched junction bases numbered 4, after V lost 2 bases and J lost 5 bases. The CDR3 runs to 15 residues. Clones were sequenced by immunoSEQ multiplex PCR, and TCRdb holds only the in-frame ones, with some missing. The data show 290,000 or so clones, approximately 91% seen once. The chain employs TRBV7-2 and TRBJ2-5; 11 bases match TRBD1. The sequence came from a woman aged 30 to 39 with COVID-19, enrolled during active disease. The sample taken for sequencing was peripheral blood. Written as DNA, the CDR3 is TGTGCCAGCAGCTTAAGGACAGGGGGCAGGGAGACCCAGTACTTC. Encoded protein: CASSLRTGGRETQYF.